These 30 T cell receptor beta chains were all obtained from the same sample, sequenced in a study of CD8+ T cells in alopecia areata. cDNA serving as the sequencing template came from extracted, reverse transcribed RNA. TCRdb's copy holds only in-frame clones and misses some; the assay was immunoSEQ multiplex PCR. The sample has about 180,000 clones, 45% to 60% seen once. Treatment: oral pan-JAK inhibitor, 5-10 mg twice daily. This material consisted of CD8+ T cells sorted from blood, taken at roughly week 52, from a patient treated with tofacitinib. These receptors were obtained from a human donor with alopecia areata.

V gene TRBV4-2 combines with J gene TRBJ2-5; D may match TRBD1 or TRBD2 (6 bases each). The germline gives CDR1 LGHNA, CDR2 YNFKEQ. The CDR3 consists of 15 residues. The V and J ends lost 1 base and 3 bases respectively, with 12 bases between them. CDR3: CASSQVGGGEETQYF. DNA of the CDR3: TGTGCCAGCAGCCAAGTCGGAGGGGGAGAAGAGACCCAGTACTTC.

This chain connects TRBV2 to TRBJ2-3; no clear D. This CDR3 has 12 residues. V was trimmed by 4 bases and J by 5 bases, leaving 7 bases between them. Per the germline V gene, CDR1 is SNHLY and CDR2 is FYNNEI. The CDR3 bases are TGTGCCAGCAGTGCGCAAGGAGATACGCAGTATTTT. It translates to CASSAQGDTQYF.

This clone has a handful of counts. J is TRBJ2-5 and V is TRBV5-1; 8 bases are a match to TRBD1. Germline V gene data show CDR1 as SGHRS and CDR2 as YFSETQ. Trimming at V came to 4 bases and at J to 3 bases, leaving 11 bases not matched to a gene. The CDR3 loop spans 16 amino acids. CDR3 coding DNA: TGCGCCAGCAGCGTCGGTACAAGGACAGGGAAAGAGACCCAGTACTTC. Translating gives CASSVGTRTGKETQYF.

This clone came up a few times. The chain recombines TRBV29-1 with TRBJ2-6; 9 bases align to TRBD2. V shed 5 bases, J shed 0 bases, and the junction held 11 bases outside the gene matches. This CDR3 comprises 18 residues. CDR1 is SQVTM, CDR2 ANQGSEA, per germline. CDR3 residues: CSVKLAGPPNSGANVLTF. The CDR3 nucleotides are TGCAGCGTTAAACTAGCGGGTCCCCCAAACTCTGGGGCCAACGTCCTGACTTTC.

This chain connects TRBV6-6 to TRBJ2-7, with D possibly being TRBD2 (6 bases). CDR3 size: 16 residues. V lost 0 bases and J 4 bases, leaving 16 bases between the germline ends. Germline CDR1 is MNHNY and CDR2 is SVGAGI (reference sequence). As DNA, the CDR3 is TGTGCCAGCAGTTACTCGAACAGCGGGTCGGGGTACGAGCAGTACTTC. Translation: CASSYSNSGSGYEQYF.

Comments on this clone: It may be a read error: a sequence one base away is much more abundant. The chain uses TRBV14 and TRBJ1-1, with unresolved D. V was pared by 3 bases and J by 2 bases, with 1 base between. CDR1 is SGHDN, CDR2 FVKESK, per germline. The length of the CDR3 is 11 residues. CDR3 in DNA: TGTGCCAGCAGCCACAACACTGAAGCTTTCTTT. Encoded protein: CASSHNTEAFF.

This clone was counted only a few times. CDR3 coding DNA: TGTGCCTGGAGTGTAGGCGGGTCTGAAGCTTTCTTT. It specifies CAWSVGGSEAFF. This chain joins TRBV30 and TRBJ1-1; D remains ambiguous. Trimming took 0 bases from V and 6 from J, leaving 8 bases between them. The V gene's germline CDR1 is GTSNPN and CDR2 SVGIG (reference sequence). There are 12 residues in the CDR3.

This sequence joins TRBV27 and TRBJ1-2; no firm D call. The CDR3 consists of 15 residues. The germline V gene has CDR1 MNHEY and CDR2 SMNVEV (reference sequence). V was clipped by 0 bases and J by 4 bases, with 12 bases between them. CDR3 bases: TGTGCCAGCAGTTTATCTGCCGGGTCTCTCTATGGCTACACCTTC. Translation: CASSLSAGSLYGYTF.

The genes are TRBV5-6 and TRBJ1-6; tentatively, D is TRBD1 (5 bases). CDR3 length: 16 amino acids. CDR1 SGHDT and CDR2 YYEEEE come from the germline V gene. Trimming stripped 3 bases from V and 4 bases from J, with 14 bases between. The CDR3 sequence: CASSSQPGRYNSPLHF. The CDR3, as DNA: TGTGCCAGCAGCTCCCAACCGGGACGGTATAATTCACCCCTCCACTTT.

The V and J genes are TRBV11-2 and TRBJ2-3, with D possibly called TRBD1 or TRBD2 (5 bases each). This CDR3 is 14 amino acids long. Trimming stripped 5 bases from V and 4 bases from J, with 13 bases between. The germline gives CDR1 SGHAT, CDR2 FQNNGV. The CDR3 sequence is CASSPMRGADTQYF. Here the CDR3 DNA reads TGTGCCAGCAGCCCAATGAGAGGGGCAGATACGCAGTATTTT.

This chain connects TRBV5-1 to TRBJ1-2, with TRBD1 matching 9 bases. The CDR3 runs 13 residues. The germline V gene has CDR1 SGHRS and CDR2 YFSETQ. The J segment lost 8 bases and the V segment lost 2 bases, leaving 4 bases of the junction unmatched. The CDR3 DNA follows: TGCGCCAGCAGCTTATGGGACAGGGACGGCTACACCTTC. This encodes CASSLWDRDGYTF.

This clone has just a few counts. The chain employs TRBV6-4 and TRBJ2-3; D unresolved. V was trimmed by 6 bases and J by 0 bases, leaving 7 bases between them. This CDR3 is built from 13 residues. Germline V gene sequence: CDR1 MRHNA, CDR2 SNTAGT. CDR3 residues: CASSQTSTDTQYF. CDR3 nucleotides: TGTGCCAGCAGCCAGACTAGCACAGATACGCAGTATTTT.

This chain joins TRBV30 and TRBJ1-3, with 7 bases aligning to TRBD1. The V gene end was trimmed by 7 bases and the J gene end by 2 bases; junction bases not matched to a gene: 8. The V gene's germline CDR1 is GTSNPN and CDR2 SVGIG (reference sequence). The CDR3 covers 14 residues. CDR3 sequence: CAYSTGYPGNTIYF. The CDR3 DNA follows: TGTGCCTACTCGACAGGGTACCCTGGAAACACCATATATTTT.

This clone was observed once. The chain combines TRBV27 with TRBJ2-5, with TRBD2 matching 9 bases. Germline-derived CDR1 and CDR2 are MNHEY and SMNVEV (reference sequence). V gave up 6 bases and J gave up 5 bases; unmatched junction bases: 4. The CDR3 sequence is 13 residues long. The CDR3 reads CASRLAGKETQYF. CDR3 in DNA: TGTGCCAGCAGGCTAGCGGGGAAGGAGACCCAGTACTTC.

The V call is TRBV7-3, the J call TRBJ2-3; D call uncertain. The CDR3 totals 13 residues. The germline V and J ends were trimmed by 2 bases and 3 bases, with 6 bases remaining between them. Germline V gives CDR1 SGHTA, CDR2 FQGTGA. CDR3 amino acids: CASSLEATDTQYF. Here the CDR3 DNA reads TGTGCCAGCAGCTTAGAGGCTACAGATACGCAGTATTTT.

The V call is TRBV27, the J call TRBJ1-2; 9 bases match TRBD1. The CDR3 spans 13 residues. Germline V gives CDR1 MNHEY, CDR2 SMNVEV (reference sequence). Losses at the gene ends were 3 bases for V and 6 bases for J; bases not matched to a gene: 2. The CDR3 DNA sequence: TGTGCCAGCAGTTTTCGGGACAGGGATGGCTACACCTTC. This gives the protein CASSFRDRDGYTF.

This clone has only a few counts. The V call is TRBV4-1, the J call TRBJ1-1; TRBD1 is a possible D gene (6 bases). Trimming removed 5 bases from V and 5 bases from J, with 12 bases in between. This CDR3 has 13 amino acids. Germline loops: CDR1 MGHRA, CDR2 YSYEKL. The CDR3 sequence is CASSKEQGTEAFF. The CDR3 nucleotides are TGCGCCAGCAGCAAGGAACAGGGTACTGAAGCTTTCTTT.

The rearrangement uses TRBV2 and TRBJ2-2; D is uncertain. Germline V gene sequence: CDR1 SNHLY, CDR2 FYNNEI. CDR3 size: 13 residues. Trimming stripped 6 bases from V and 6 bases from J, with 11 bases between. CDR3: CASRAHGAGELFF. The CDR3 bases are TGTGCCAGCAGGGCCCACGGAGCCGGGGAGCTGTTTTTT.

The V call is TRBV18, the J call TRBJ2-7; tentative D call: TRBD2 (6 bases). V lost 3 bases and J lost 2, with 17 bases in between. Germline CDR1 KGHSH, CDR2 LQKENI. The CDR3 is 16 residues long. CDR3 residues: CASSPGSGAGPYEQYF. The CDR3 DNA sequence: TGTGCCAGCTCACCTGGGTCGGGAGCAGGGCCCTACGAGCAGTACTTC.

The rearrangement joins TRBV6-5 to TRBJ2-7; D is undetermined. Germline V gene sequence: CDR1 MNHEY, CDR2 SVGAGI. V lost 2 bases and J 2 bases, leaving 16 bases between the germline ends. The CDR3 spans 16 residues. In DNA form, the CDR3 reads TGTGCCAGCAGTTACGAGTACGGTGAGGCCCCCTACGAGCAGTACTTC. It specifies CASSYEYGEAPYEQYF.

This clone appeared a single time. The chain couples TRBV13 to TRBJ1-6; TRBD1 matches at 9 bases. The length of the CDR3 is 15 residues. J gave up 10 bases and V 3 bases, and 7 bases lay outside the gene matches. Per germline, CDR1 PRHDT and CDR2 FYEKMQ (reference sequence). The CDR3, as DNA: TGTGCCAGCAGCTTGGAGGACAGGGGACGGTCACCCCTCCACTTT. Encoded protein: CASSLEDRGRSPLHF.

This chain joins TRBV11-1 and TRBJ2-5, with 7 bases aligning to TRBD1. V lost 5 bases, J lost 2 bases, and 5 bases stayed unmatched. Germline-derived CDR1 and CDR2 are SGHAT and FQDESV (reference sequence). The CDR3 extends over 14 amino acids. The CDR3 protein is CASSRTGPQETQYF. The CDR3, as DNA: TGTGCCAGCAGCCGGACAGGACCACAAGAGACCCAGTACTTC.

The chain employs TRBV6-5 and TRBJ1-2, with a possible D match to TRBD1 (5 bases). Between the trimmed V and J ends, which lost 3 bases and 8 bases, there was a span of 13 bases. This CDR3 spans 13 amino acids. Germline V gene data show CDR1 as MNHEY and CDR2 as SVGAGI. CDR3 sequence reads: CASSYGGPSGYTF. CDR3 in DNA: TGTGCCAGCAGTTATGGGGGTCCGTCGGGCTACACCTTC.

This chain connects TRBV29-1 to TRBJ1-4; no firm D call. V shed 5 bases and J shed 7 bases, with 14 bases lying between them. The CDR3 spans 13 residues. Germline CDR1 reads SQVTM; CDR2 reads ANQGSEA. The CDR3: CSVLPTSGEKLFF. CDR3 in DNA: TGCAGCGTTCTCCCGACCTCGGGTGAAAAACTGTTTTTT.

This clone occurred a few times. This chain connects TRBV6-1 to TRBJ1-5; D not resolved. Trimming cost V 3 bases and J 3 bases, with 12 bases left between them. Per germline, CDR1 MNHNS and CDR2 SASEGT. The length of the CDR3 is 15 residues. CDR3 protein: CASSDRSYINQPQHF. The CDR3, as DNA: TGTGCCAGCAGTGACAGGTCTTACATCAATCAGCCCCAGCATTTT.

V usage is TRBV2 and J usage is TRBJ1-2; D perhaps matches TRBD1 (6 bases). The V and J ends lost 4 bases and 9 bases respectively, with 21 bases between them. The CDR3 contains 15 residues. The germline gives CDR1 SNHLY, CDR2 FYNNEI. CDR3 amino acids: CASSGIWSGDVRYTF. In DNA, the CDR3 is TGTGCCAGCAGTGGAATATGGTCAGGGGATGTTCGCTACACCTTC.

The chain combines TRBV7-2 with TRBJ1-5, with D tentatively TRBD1 (6 bases). Germline-derived CDR1 and CDR2 are SGHTA and FQGNSA. The CDR3 has 14 residues. The V end lost 6 bases, the J end lost 5 bases, and 14 bases lay between the germline ends. The CDR3 protein is CASSRDRRDQPQHF. In nucleotides, the CDR3 is TGTGCCAGCAGTCGAGACAGGCGGGATCAGCCCCAGCATTTT.

V usage is TRBV29-1 and J usage is TRBJ2-7; D is tentatively TRBD1 or TRBD2 (6 bases each). Germline V CDR1 and CDR2: SQVTM, ANQGSEA. This CDR3 is built from 14 residues. The ends were cut back, 6 bases at V and 5 bases at J, with 20 bases in the middle. CDR3 sequence (DNA): TGCAGCGTCTTAGGGGGGTCACTATTGGACGAGCAGTACTTC. As protein: CSVLGGSLLDEQYF.

This clone was seen only once. CDR3 amino acids: CASRGREKLFF. The CDR3 DNA is TGTGCCAGCAGGGGGAGGGAAAAACTGTTTTTT. The genes are TRBV27 and TRBJ1-4; D is unresolved. The germline V and J ends were trimmed by 6 bases and 8 bases, with 7 bases remaining between them. The length of the CDR3 is 11 residues. Per the germline V gene, CDR1 is MNHEY and CDR2 is SMNVEV (reference sequence).

The CDR3 DNA sequence: TGCGCCAGCAGCCAAGATCCAAGTAGTGAAAAACTGTTTTTT. Translated: CASSQDPSSEKLFF. This chain connects TRBV4-1 to TRBJ1-4; D remains unclear. Germline values: CDR1 MGHRA, CDR2 YSYEKL. V shed 0 bases and J shed 7 bases, with 9 bases lying between them. The CDR3 spans 14 residues.